This entry describes one T cell receptor (beta chain). The junction had 5 bases not matched to a gene; V was cut back by 6 bases and J by 4 bases. Germline values: CDR1 MNHNY, CDR2 SVGAGI (reference sequence). This CDR3 has 14 amino acids. TCRdb keeps only in-frame clones here, not all; method: immunoSEQ multiplex PCR. The sample lists about 59,000 clones; roughly 90% were seen once. The data are from a study of T cell changes during pregnancy in multiple sclerosis. The rearrangement links TRBV6-6 to TRBJ2-3, with 9 bases matching TRBD2. This TCR derives from a female donor in good health, enrolled as a control in a pregnancy study. The sample in question was peripheral blood, obtained in the third trimester of pregnancy. CDR3 nucleotides: TGTGCCAGCAGGGGACTAGCAGGCGCAGATACGCAGTATTTT. Residues: CASRGLAGADTQYF.